This is a list of T cell receptor beta chains from one sample in a study of blood T cell repertoires in COVID-19. Libraries were prepared by immunoSEQ multiplex PCR; TCRdb keeps only in-frame clonotypes and omits some of them. In the table there are more than 95,000 clones, over 75% of which are singletons. Sample: peripheral blood. Receptors were obtained from a human donor in a cohort sampled during active or convalescent COVID-19. CDR3s include the opening cysteine and the closing phenylalanine or tryptophan. Each record gives: clone size, J gene, V gene, D gene, CDR3 DNA, CDR3 protein. A D gene is named only where the DNA matches it firmly. Clone size is shown for a subset of rows, as once, few, many or a class of expanded clone.

size: -; J: TRBJ2-3; V: TRBV6-5; D: TRBD2; DNA: TGTGCCAGTGGGGGGGGACTAGCATCCGATACGCAGTATTTT; CDR3: CASGGGLASDTQYF
size: -; J: TRBJ2-7; V: TRBV3-1/TRBV3-2; D: -; DNA: TGTGCCAGCAGCCGGGTCAGGGGTACTTACGAGCAGTACTTC; CDR3: CASSRVRGTYEQYF
size: -; J: TRBJ1-6; V: TRBV7-2; D: TRBD1; DNA: TGTGCCAGCAGGGCAGGGGGCGCGTATAATTCACCCCTCCACTTT; CDR3: CASRAGGAYNSPLHF
size: -; J: TRBJ2-1; V: TRBV4-2; D: TRBD2; DNA: TGTGCCAGCAGCCAAGATCGACTAGCGGGGGGGCTCTTC; CDR3: CASSQDRLAGGLF
size: -; J: TRBJ1-1; V: TRBV30; D: -; DNA: TGTGCCTGCGCGAGGACTCTGGGAGGGAACACTGAAGCTTTCTTT; CDR3: CACARTLGGNTEAFF
size: -; J: TRBJ2-3; V: TRBV7-9; D: TRBD2; DNA: TGTGCCAGCAGCTGGGCGGGGGGCACAGATACGCAGTATTTT; CDR3: CASSWAGGTDTQYF
size: -; J: TRBJ1-4; V: TRBV5-1; D: TRBD1; DNA: TGCGCCAGCAGTAACAGGGGATCTAATGAAAAACTGTTTTTT; CDR3: CASSNRGSNEKLFF
size: -; J: TRBJ2-1; V: TRBV30; D: -; DNA: TGTGCCTGGAGAGGGGGCAATGAGCAGTTCTTC; CDR3: CAWRGGNEQFF
size: -; J: TRBJ2-5; V: TRBV13; D: -; DNA: TGTGCCAGCAGCTGGGAGGGGGTAGAGACCCAGTACTTC; CDR3: CASSWEGVETQYF
size: -; J: TRBJ2-1; V: TRBV6-5; D: -; DNA: TGTGCCAGCAGTAACAGGGATCGCCCTCACAATGAGCAGTTCTTC; CDR3: CASSNRDRPHNEQFF
size: -; J: TRBJ2-1; V: TRBV5-6; D: TRBD1; DNA: TGTGCCAGCAGGAAGCCGGGACAGGGGATAAACAATGAGCAGTTCTTC; CDR3: CASRKPGQGINNEQFF
size: once; J: TRBJ2-7; V: TRBV6-5; D: TRBD1; DNA: TGTGCCAGCAGTCTCCGGGACAGGGGAATTTACGAGCAGTACTTC; CDR3: CASSLRDRGIYEQYF
size: -; J: TRBJ1-6; V: TRBV6-1; D: TRBD1; DNA: TGTGCCAGCAGTGAGGACAGGGGGCATTCACCCCTCCACTTT; CDR3: CASSEDRGHSPLHF
size: few; J: TRBJ1-6; V: TRBV2; D: -; DNA: TGTGCCACCCGGACAGAAAATTCACCCCTCCACTTT; CDR3: CATRTENSPLHF
size: -; J: TRBJ2-3; V: TRBV24-1; D: TRBD1; DNA: TGTGCCACCAGTGACCCGGGACAGGTGGGAGATACGCAGTATTTT; CDR3: CATSDPGQVGDTQYF
size: -; J: TRBJ2-7; V: TRBV14; D: -; DNA: TGTGCCAGCAGCCAACCCCCGGGAAGGAGCTCCTACGAGCAGTACTTC; CDR3: CASSQPPGRSSYEQYF
size: once; J: TRBJ2-3; V: TRBV5-1; D: TRBD2; DNA: TGCGCCAGCAGCGCACGACATACTAGCGGGCGAAGCACAGATACGCAGTATTTT; CDR3: CASSARHTSGRSTDTQYF
size: many; J: TRBJ1-1; V: TRBV11-2; D: -; DNA: TGTGCCAGCAGCCGACAGACCAACACTGAAGCTTTCTTT; CDR3: CASSRQTNTEAFF
size: -; J: TRBJ1-2; V: TRBV27; D: -; DNA: TGTGCCAGCAGTTCCCAGGTTCACTATGGCTACACCTTC; CDR3: CASSSQVHYGYTF
size: -; J: TRBJ2-7; V: TRBV5-1; D: -; DNA: TGCGCCAGCAGGATTGGAGCCTACTACGAGCAGTACTTC; CDR3: CASRIGAYYEQYF
size: once; J: TRBJ2-2; V: TRBV5-1; D: -; DNA: TGCGCCAGCAGGAGGGACTCTAACACCGGGGAGCTGTTTTTT; CDR3: CASRRDSNTGELFF
size: -; J: TRBJ1-5; V: TRBV5-1; D: TRBD1; DNA: TGCGCCAGCAGCAAGACAGGGAATAGCAATCAGCCCCAGCATTTT; CDR3: CASSKTGNSNQPQHF
size: -; J: TRBJ2-7; V: TRBV19; D: -; DNA: TGTGCCAGTAGTATAAGAGATGCCTACGAGCAGTACTTC; CDR3: CASSIRDAYEQYF
size: -; J: TRBJ1-3; V: TRBV5-1; D: -; DNA: TGCGCCAGCAGCTTGCAGGGTGGAAACACCATATATTTT; CDR3: CASSLQGGNTIYF
size: -; J: TRBJ1-5; V: TRBV24-1; D: -; DNA: TGTGCCACCAGTGACCCAACGACAGGTCAGCCCCAGCATTTT; CDR3: CATSDPTTGQPQHF
size: -; J: TRBJ1-2; V: TRBV5-1; D: TRBD1; DNA: TGCGCCAGCTCGGACAGGGGGCCTGGCTACACCTTC; CDR3: CASSDRGPGYTF
size: -; J: TRBJ1-1; V: TRBV7-9; D: -; DNA: TGTGCCACCGTAACAGGGAACACTGAAGCTTTCTTT; CDR3: CATVTGNTEAFF
size: -; J: TRBJ1-1; V: TRBV11-2; D: TRBD1; DNA: TGTGCCAGCAGCAAAACCGGGACAGGGAACACTGAAGCTTTCTTT; CDR3: CASSKTGTGNTEAFF
size: once; J: TRBJ1-3; V: TRBV5-6; D: -; DNA: TGTGCCAGCAGTTCTTACAGGAGCTCTGGAAACACCATATATTTT; CDR3: CASSSYRSSGNTIYF
size: once; J: TRBJ2-1; V: TRBV7-3; D: -; DNA: TGTGCCAGCAGCTTCAGGGGCTCACACAATGAGCAGTTCTTC; CDR3: CASSFRGSHNEQFF
size: few; J: TRBJ2-7; V: TRBV11-3; D: -; DNA: TGTGCCAGCAGCCCCGGAGGGACCTACGAGCAGTACTTC; CDR3: CASSPGGTYEQYF
size: -; J: TRBJ2-3; V: TRBV5-6; D: -; DNA: TGTGCCAGCAGAAGGAGAGGCTTAGATACGCAGTATTTT; CDR3: CASRRRGLDTQYF
size: -; J: TRBJ2-5; V: TRBV5-1; D: TRBD1; DNA: TGCGCCAGCAGCATGACAGGGCCGGCCCTGGAGACCCAGTACTTC; CDR3: CASSMTGPALETQYF
size: -; J: TRBJ1-1; V: TRBV7-6; D: -; DNA: TGTGCCAGCAGCCGGGAGGGGTCATGGGACACTGAAGCTTTCTTT; CDR3: CASSREGSWDTEAFF
size: -; J: TRBJ1-2; V: TRBV20-1; D: -; DNA: TGCAGTGCTAGAGAGAGGTATGGCTACACCTTC; CDR3: CSARERYGYTF
size: -; J: TRBJ1-1; V: TRBV6-5; D: -; DNA: TGTGCCAGCCTTCGGTTTCTTTTCACTGAAGCTTTCTTT; CDR3: CASLRFLFTEAFF
size: -; J: TRBJ2-7; V: TRBV6-2/TRBV6-3; D: -; DNA: TGTGCCAGCAGTTCACCACGGGGGTACGAGCAGTACTTC; CDR3: CASSSPRGYEQYF
size: -; J: TRBJ1-3; V: TRBV6-5; D: -; DNA: TGTGCCAGCAGCGACAGTCACTCTGGAAACACCATATATTTT; CDR3: CASSDSHSGNTIYF
size: once; J: TRBJ1-3; V: TRBV15; D: -; DNA: TGTGCCACCAGCACCGGGACTACCCCTGGAAACACCATATATTTT; CDR3: CATSTGTTPGNTIYF
size: -; J: TRBJ1-2; V: TRBV24-1; D: -; DNA: TGTGCCACCAGTGAGGACGGAGGGCTCTTAGGTGGCTACACCTTC; CDR3: CATSEDGGLLGGYTF
size: -; J: TRBJ2-5; V: TRBV5-4; D: TRBD1; DNA: TGTGCCAGCAGCCTACAGGGGGCGCAGGAGACCCAGTACTTC; CDR3: CASSLQGAQETQYF
size: -; J: TRBJ2-5; V: TRBV3-1/TRBV3-2; D: TRBD2; DNA: TGTGCCAGCAGCCAGGAATCTTATAGCGGGGGCCTCAAAGAGACCCAGTACTTC; CDR3: CASSQESYSGGLKETQYF